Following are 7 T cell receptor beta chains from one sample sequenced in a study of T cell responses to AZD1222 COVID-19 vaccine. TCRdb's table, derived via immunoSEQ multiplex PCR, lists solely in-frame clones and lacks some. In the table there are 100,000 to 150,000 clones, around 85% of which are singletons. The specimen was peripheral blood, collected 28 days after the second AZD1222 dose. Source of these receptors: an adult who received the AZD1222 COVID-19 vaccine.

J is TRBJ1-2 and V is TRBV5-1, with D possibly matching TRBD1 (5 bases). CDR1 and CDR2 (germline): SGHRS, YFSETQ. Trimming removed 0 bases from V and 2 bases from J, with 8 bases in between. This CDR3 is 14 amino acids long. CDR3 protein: CASSLGQHNYGYTF. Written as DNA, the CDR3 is TGCGCCAGCAGCTTGGGACAGCACAACTATGGCTACACCTTC.

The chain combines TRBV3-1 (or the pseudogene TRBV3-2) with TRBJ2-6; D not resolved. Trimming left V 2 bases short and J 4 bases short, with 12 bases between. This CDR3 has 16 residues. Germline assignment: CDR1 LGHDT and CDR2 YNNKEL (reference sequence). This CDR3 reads CASSQTTGNGANVLTF. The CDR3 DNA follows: TGTGCCAGCAGCCAAACGACTGGGAACGGGGCCAACGTCCTGACTTTC.

The CDR3 region is CASKNRVNEKLFF. The CDR3 coding sequence is TGTGCCAGCAAAAACAGGGTCAATGAAAAACTGTTTTTT. The chain couples TRBV6-5 to TRBJ1-4; D possibly corresponds to TRBD1 (6 bases). The CDR3 is 13 amino acids. Germline assignment: CDR1 MNHEY and CDR2 SVGAGI. V was pared by 7 bases and J by 5 bases, with 11 bases between.

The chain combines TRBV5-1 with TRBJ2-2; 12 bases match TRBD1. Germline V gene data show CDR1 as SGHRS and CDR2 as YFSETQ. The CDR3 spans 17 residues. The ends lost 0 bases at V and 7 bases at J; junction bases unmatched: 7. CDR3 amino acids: CASSLEGTGGSVGELFF. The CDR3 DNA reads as TGCGCCAGCAGCTTGGAGGGGACAGGGGGCTCGGTCGGGGAGCTGTTTTTT.

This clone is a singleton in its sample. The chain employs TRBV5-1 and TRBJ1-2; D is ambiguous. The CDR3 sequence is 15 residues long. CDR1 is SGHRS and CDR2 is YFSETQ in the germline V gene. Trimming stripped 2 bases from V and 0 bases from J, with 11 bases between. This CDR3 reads CASSLPGDTNYGYTF. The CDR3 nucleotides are TGCGCCAGCAGCTTACCAGGAGATACTAACTATGGCTACACCTTC.

In DNA form, the CDR3 reads TGTGCCAGCAGCCCCGATCTTGGATTTGGAGGTTCCAATGAGCAGTTCTTC. Translated: CASSPDLGFGGSNEQFF. V is TRBV14 and J is TRBJ2-1; tentative D call: TRBD2 (5 bases). Germline loops: CDR1 SGHDN, CDR2 FVKESK. The length of the CDR3 is 17 residues. V dropped 4 bases and J dropped 6 bases, with 22 bases sitting between them. Supplemented by reference TRBV14 and TRBJ2-1, the full variable domain reads EAGVTQFPSHSVIEKGQTVTLRCDPISGHDNLYWYRRVMGKEIKFLLHFVKESKQDESGMPNNRFLAERTGGTYSTLKVQPAELEDSGVYFCASSPDLGFGGSNEQFFGPGTRLTVL.

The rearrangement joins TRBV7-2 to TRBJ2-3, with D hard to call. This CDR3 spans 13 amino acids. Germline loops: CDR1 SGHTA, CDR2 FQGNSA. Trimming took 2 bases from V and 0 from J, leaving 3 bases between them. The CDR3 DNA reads TGTGCCAGCAGCTTACCCAGCACAGATACGCAGTATTTT. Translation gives CASSLPSTDTQYF. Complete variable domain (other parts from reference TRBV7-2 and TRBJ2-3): GAGVSQSPSNKVTEKGKDVELRCDPISGHTALYWYRQSLGQGLEFLIYFQGNSAPDKSGLPSDRFSAERTGGSVSTLTIQRTQQEDSAVYLCASSLPSTDTQYFGPGTRLTVL.